What follows are 24 T cell receptor beta chains derived from one specimen sequenced in a study of blood T cell repertoires in COVID-19. Measured with immunoSEQ multiplex PCR; TCRdb has only the in-frame clones, and not every one. The sample carries about 100,000 clones, around 89% recorded once. What was sequenced was peripheral blood. Receptors were obtained from a man between 35 and 55 years old with active or convalescent COVID-19.

The V call is TRBV18, the J call TRBJ1-4, with 9 nucleotides matching TRBD1. This CDR3 has 19 residues. Unmatched junction bases numbered 11, after V lost 3 bases and J lost 0 bases. The germline V gene has CDR1 KGHSH and CDR2 LQKENI. DNA of the CDR3: TGTGCCAGCTCACCCCCTACAGGGGGCGCGGGTGCAACTAATGAAAAACTGTTTTTT. This gives the protein CASSPPTGGAGATNEKLFF.

The V gene is TRBV28, the J gene TRBJ1-2; 8 bases line up with TRBD1. The CDR3 loop spans 17 amino acids. V was pared by 4 bases and J by 2 bases, with 12 bases of the junction left unmatched. Germline CDR1 is MDHEN and CDR2 is SYDVKM. In nucleotides, the CDR3 is TGTGCCAGCAGTTCATCGGACAGGGCTTCTATAAACTATGGCTACACCTTC. It translates to CASSSSDRASINYGYTF.

This chain connects TRBV6-1 to TRBJ1-4, with D unresolved. Between the trimmed V and J ends, which lost 3 bases and 10 bases, there was a span of 6 bases. This CDR3 region has 11 residues. Germline V gene sequence: CDR1 MNHNS, CDR2 SASEGT. CDR3 loop: CASSDNIKLFF. CDR3 DNA sequence: TGTGCCAGCAGTGATAACATAAAACTGTTTTTT.

This chain connects TRBV7-2 to TRBJ2-5, with a tentative D call TRBD2 (6 bases). Germline values: CDR1 SGHTA, CDR2 FQGNSA. The V and J ends lost 3 bases and 3 bases respectively, with 11 bases between them. The length of the CDR3 is 14 residues. CDR3 region: CASSFMGGKETQYF. The CDR3, as DNA: TGTGCCAGCAGCTTCATGGGAGGTAAAGAGACCCAGTACTTC.

V is TRBV28 and J is TRBJ2-7; D is unresolved. The CDR3 sequence is 14 residues long. Per germline, CDR1 MDHEN and CDR2 SYDVKM. Trimming took off 10 bases at V and 2 bases at J, with 18 bases between the two ends. CDR3 residues: CATLSPHPTYEQYF. DNA for the CDR3: TGTGCCACTTTAAGCCCCCACCCGACCTACGAGCAGTACTTC.

The chain combines TRBV28 with TRBJ1-5; D gene unclear. CDR1 is MDHEN, CDR2 SYDVKM, per germline. V lost 7 bases and J 3 bases, leaving 13 bases between the germline ends. This CDR3 has 14 amino acids. DNA for the CDR3: TGTGCCAGCACCCCGGGAGGCCCCAATCAGCCCCAGCATTTT. It specifies CASTPGGPNQPQHF. The whole variable domain, remainder taken from reference TRBV28 and TRBJ1-5, is DVKVTQSSRYLVKRTGEKVFLECVQDMDHENMFWYRQDPGLGLRLIYFSYDVKMKEKGDIPEGYSVSREKKERFSLILESASTNQTSMYLCASTPGGPNQPQHFGDGTRLSIL.

This rearrangement joins TRBV2 to TRBJ2-6; 7 nucleotides match TRBD2. The CDR3 loop spans 16 amino acids. From germline, CDR1 is SNHLY and CDR2 FYNNEI. The junction had 4 bases not matched to a gene; V was cut back by 4 bases and J by 1 base. The CDR3 region has the DNA TGTGCCAGCAGTGCGTTGGGGGGGTCTGGGGCCAACGTCCTGACTTTC. It translates to CASSALGGSGANVLTF.

The V and J genes are TRBV3-1 (or the pseudogene TRBV3-2) and TRBJ1-1; no reliable D call. The germline V gene has CDR1 LGHDT and CDR2 YNNKEL (reference sequence). This CDR3 is 13 amino acids long. With 4 bases removed from V and 4 bases from J, the gap between germline ends came to 10 bases. Here the CDR3 reads CASSPGIGTEAFF. The CDR3 DNA is TGTGCCAGCAGCCCGGGGATCGGCACTGAAGCTTTCTTT.

The chain has TRBV7-9 and TRBJ1-2, with unresolved D. This CDR3 spans 14 amino acids. CDR1 and CDR2 from the germline V gene are SEHNR and FQNEAQ (reference sequence). V shed 5 bases and J shed 8 bases, with 18 bases lying between them. The DNA for the CDR3 is TGTGCCAGCAGCCTTAACGGGGATTCACGGGGCTACACCTTC. Its protein product is CASSLNGDSRGYTF. The full variable domain, in which reference TRBV7-9 and TRBJ1-2 provide the parts outside the CDR3, is DTGVSQNPRHKITKRGQNVTFRCDPISEHNRLYWYRQTLGQGPEFLTYFQNEAQLEKSRLLSDRFSAERPKGSFSTLEIQRTEQGDSAMYLCASSLNGDSRGYTFGSGTRLTVV.

The chain couples TRBV2 to TRBJ2-3, with D perhaps TRBD2 (6 bases). The V and J ends lost 8 bases and 2 bases respectively, with 14 bases between them. This CDR3 has 14 amino acids. In germline, CDR1 is SNHLY, CDR2 FYNNEI. CDR3 residues: CASSPGLTTDTQYF. In DNA form, the CDR3 reads TGTGCCAGCTCACCGGGACTTACCACAGATACGCAGTATTTT. Full variable domain (remainder filled in from reference TRBV2 and TRBJ2-3): EPEVTQTPSHQVTQMGQEVILRCVPISNHLYFYWYRQILGQKVEFLVSFYNNEISEKSEIFDDQFSVERPDGSNFTLKIRSTKLEDSAMYFCASSPGLTTDTQYFGPGTRLTVL.

The chain couples TRBV18 to TRBJ1-2, with D possibly matching TRBD1 (5 bases). CDR3 length: 13 residues. CDR1 and CDR2 (germline): KGHSH, LQKENI. V was pared by 0 bases and J by 10 bases, with 12 bases between. The CDR3 DNA follows: TGTGCCAGCTCACCACCAATGTGGGGGGACTACACCTTC. This translates into CASSPPMWGDYTF.

V usage is TRBV7-2 and J usage is TRBJ1-2, with a possible D match to TRBD1 (5 bases). With 5 bases removed from V and 5 bases from J, the gap between germline ends came to 12 bases. Germline assignment: CDR1 SGHTA and CDR2 FQGNSA. The CDR3 covers 13 residues. The CDR3 loop reads CASSKDSPYGYTF. The CDR3 DNA follows: TGTGCCAGCAGCAAAGACAGTCCATATGGCTACACCTTC.

This rearrangement joins TRBV7-3 to TRBJ2-3; 11 bases are a match to TRBD2. This CDR3 is built from 15 residues. Germline V gene sequence: CDR1 SGHTA, CDR2 FQGTGA. Germline trimming cut 4 bases from V and 3 bases from J; bases unmatched to any gene: 3. The CDR3 sequence: CASSSTSGRTDTQYF. DNA of the CDR3: TGTGCCAGCAGCTCCACTAGCGGGAGAACAGATACGCAGTATTTT.

The genes are TRBV5-1 and TRBJ2-5, with D possibly TRBD2 on 5 matching bases. This CDR3 is built from 14 residues. Germline V lookup: CDR1 SGHRS, CDR2 YFSETQ. Deletions cut 4 bases from V and 2 bases from J, with 12 bases between. The DNA for the CDR3 is TGCGCCAGCAGCCACCGGACTGAGCAAGAGACCCAGTACTTC. Its protein is CASSHRTEQETQYF.

This clone was observed once. The DNA for the CDR3 is TGCAGCGTTGGGGGACTAGCGGGGGTGAACACCGGGGAGCTGTTTTTT. It translates to CSVGGLAGVNTGELFF. The chain is built from TRBV29-1 and TRBJ2-2, with 14 nucleotides matching TRBD2. Trimming at V came to 4 bases and at J to 1 base, leaving 2 bases not matched to a gene. Looked up from germline, CDR1 is SQVTM and CDR2 is ANQGSEA. The CDR3 runs to 16 residues.

This chain joins TRBV6-5 and TRBJ1-2, with D possibly being TRBD1 (6 bases). Germline V gene lookup returns CDR1 MNHEY and CDR2 SVGAGI. Trimming took off 0 bases at V and 8 bases at J, with 19 bases between the two ends. The CDR3 loop spans 16 amino acids. CDR3 nucleotide sequence: TGTGCCAGCAGTTACTCGCCCCTCACAGGGACGCGGGGCTACACCTTC. It is translated as CASSYSPLTGTRGYTF.

This chain connects TRBV3-1 (or the pseudogene TRBV3-2) to TRBJ2-1; 12 nucleotides match TRBD2. V gave up 0 bases and J gave up 13 bases; unmatched junction bases: 7. Germline V lookup: CDR1 LGHDT, CDR2 YNNKEL (reference sequence). This CDR3 is 15 amino acids long. The CDR3 reads CASSQDWLAGGDQFF. The CDR3 DNA follows: TGTGCCAGCAGCCAAGATTGGCTAGCGGGAGGGGATCAGTTCTTC.

The CDR3 spells CAISPQGLNSPLHF. CDR3 coding DNA: TGTGCCATCAGCCCCCAGGGCCTCAATTCACCCCTCCACTTT. The rearrangement links TRBV10-3 to TRBJ1-6, with D perhaps TRBD1 (5 bases). Germline CDR1 and CDR2: ENHRY and SYGVKD. Trimming pared 6 bases from V and 7 bases from J, leaving 13 bases between. The CDR3 sequence is 14 residues long.

The chain recombines TRBV5-8 with TRBJ2-2, with D possibly TRBD1 on 6 matching bases. Germline V gene lookup returns CDR1 SGHTS and CDR2 YDEGEE. V shed 6 bases and J shed 0 bases, with 15 bases lying between them. There are 16 residues in the CDR3. Written as DNA, the CDR3 is TGTGCCAGCATTCTCTCCGGGACAACGAACACCGGGGAGCTGTTTTTT. Translated, it gives CASILSGTTNTGELFF.

This chain joins TRBV20-1 and TRBJ2-7, with D possibly matching TRBD1 (6 bases). V lost 8 bases, J lost 1 base, and 9 bases lay in between. The CDR3 has 11 residues. Germline CDR1 reads DFQATT; CDR2 reads SNEGSKA (reference sequence). The CDR3 bases are TGCAGTCTTGGACAGTCCTACGAGCAGTACTTC. This codes for CSLGQSYEQYF.

This chain uses TRBV7-8 with TRBJ2-3; TRBD2 is a possible D gene (6 bases). V lost 2 bases and J lost 1, with 10 bases in between. The CDR3 has 15 residues. CDR1 and CDR2 from the germline V gene are SGHVS and FQNEAQ. The CDR3 is CASSLMGGGTDTQYF. In DNA form, the CDR3 reads TGTGCCAGCAGCTTAATGGGCGGGGGCACAGATACGCAGTATTTT.

This chain joins TRBV7-2 and TRBJ2-2; 9 bases line up with TRBD2. CDR3 size: 16 residues. In germline, CDR1 is SGHTA, CDR2 FQGNSA. The ends lost 5 bases at V and 0 bases at J; junction bases unmatched: 4. The CDR3 DNA is TGTGCCAGCAGCCCGCTAGCGGGGCCGAACACCGGGGAGCTGTTTTTT. It specifies CASSPLAGPNTGELFF.

The V call is TRBV3-1 (or the pseudogene TRBV3-2), the J call TRBJ1-5; 11 bases align to TRBD1. V trimming: 1 base; J trimming: 9 bases; junction bases outside the gene matches: 11. In germline, CDR1 is LGHDT, CDR2 YNNKEL (reference sequence). This CDR3 contains 17 residues. CDR3 protein: CASSQGFRDRGKSPQHF. DNA of the CDR3: TGTGCCAGCAGCCAAGGCTTCCGGGACAGGGGGAAATCGCCCCAGCATTTT.

The chain combines TRBV7-2 with TRBJ2-5; 9 nucleotides align to TRBD1. CDR3 length equals 15 residues. V trimming: 1 base; J trimming: 4 bases; junction bases outside the gene matches: 4. Germline V gives CDR1 SGHTA, CDR2 FQGNSA. CDR3 bases: TGTGCCAGCAGCTTAGAGACAGGGGGGCGAGAGACCCAGTACTTC. Amino acid sequence: CASSLETGGRETQYF.